The source of this T cell receptor (beta chain) is a study of cytotoxic CD8 clonotypes in ibrutinib-treated CLL. Only in-frame clones appear in the TCRdb table, and some are missing; sequencing was by immunoSEQ multiplex PCR. The sample has some 130,000 clones; approximately 85% are singletons. As input for TCR beta libraries, about 1.9 micrograms of genomic DNA came from cryopreserved PBMCs. This CDR3 comprises 15 residues. CDR1 MDHEN and CDR2 SYDVKM come from the germline V gene. Trimming pared 8 bases from V and 3 bases from J, leaving 14 bases between. The chain has TRBV28 and TRBJ1-6; D not resolved. Here the sequenced sample was PBMCs, taken after 24 months of ibrutinib treatment. The receptor's source is a human donor with chronic lymphocytic leukemia. This CDR3 is CASGKKGLYNSPLHF. DNA of the CDR3: TGTGCCAGCGGAAAGAAAGGGCTCTATAATTCACCCCTCCACTTT.